The clone carrying this T cell receptor beta chain was picked up many times. Its antigen is undetermined. The beta constant-region primer was an equimolar mix of two oligonucleotides covering TRBC1 and TRBC2. Ligated cDNA was amplified by four rounds of PCR with nested alpha and beta constant-region primers and SP2. One entry per CDR3 protein, called by TCRdb with MiXCR from the UMI-ligation and nested PCR reads. Of roughly 150,000 distinct CDR3 sequences detected, approximately 20% appear once; the ten largest clones hold about 0.57%. Germline CDR1 is SQVTM and CDR2 is ANQGSEA. The CDR3 runs 16 residues. V lost 2 bases, J lost 0 bases, and 15 bases lay in between. This record comes from a study of naive and memory T cell subsets. Study observations and caveats: Especially in CD8 cells, naive repertoires contained a few larger clonotypes, possibly CD45RA-re-expressing memory cells. In naive cells, over 95% of TCR sequences were seen only once. Findings for naive and memory subsets could not be checked against ground truth.

The gene calls are TRBV29-1 and TRBJ2-3, with D possibly called TRBD1 or TRBD2 (5 bases each). Sequenced: naive CD8+ T cells from blood. The sequence came from a human donor in good health. CDR3 residues: CSVESLRDVSTDTQYF. Written as DNA, the CDR3 is TGCAGCGTTGAATCCCTCCGGGACGTTAGCACAGATACGCAGTATTTT.